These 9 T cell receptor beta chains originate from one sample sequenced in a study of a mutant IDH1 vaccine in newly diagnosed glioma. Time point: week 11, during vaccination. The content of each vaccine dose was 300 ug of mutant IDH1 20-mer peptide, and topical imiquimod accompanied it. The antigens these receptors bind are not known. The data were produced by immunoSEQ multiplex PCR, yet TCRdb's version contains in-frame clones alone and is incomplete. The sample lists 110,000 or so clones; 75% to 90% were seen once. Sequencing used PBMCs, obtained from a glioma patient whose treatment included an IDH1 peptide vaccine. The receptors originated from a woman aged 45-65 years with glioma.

The CDR3 sequence is CASRGDYEQYF. Written as DNA, the CDR3 is TGTGCCAGCAGGGGGGACTACGAGCAGTACTTC. The V call is TRBV27, the J call TRBJ2-7; D could derive from TRBD1 or TRBD2 (5 bases each). This CDR3 spans 11 amino acids. Germline CDR1 is MNHEY and CDR2 is SMNVEV (reference sequence). V was clipped by 6 bases and J by 3 bases, with 6 bases between them.

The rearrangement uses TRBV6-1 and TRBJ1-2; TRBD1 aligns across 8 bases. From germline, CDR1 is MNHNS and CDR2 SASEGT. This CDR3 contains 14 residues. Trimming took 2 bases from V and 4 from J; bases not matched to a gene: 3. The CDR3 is CASSEQGAVYGYTF. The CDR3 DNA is TGTGCCAGCAGTGAACAGGGGGCGGTCTATGGCTACACCTTC.

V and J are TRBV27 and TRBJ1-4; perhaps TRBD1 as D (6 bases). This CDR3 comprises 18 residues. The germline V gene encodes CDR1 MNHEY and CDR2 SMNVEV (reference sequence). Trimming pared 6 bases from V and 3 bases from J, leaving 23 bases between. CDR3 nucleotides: TGTGCCAGCAGAACAAAAATGCAGCCCGCAGGGGCTAATGAAAAACTGTTTTTT. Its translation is CASRTKMQPAGANEKLFF.

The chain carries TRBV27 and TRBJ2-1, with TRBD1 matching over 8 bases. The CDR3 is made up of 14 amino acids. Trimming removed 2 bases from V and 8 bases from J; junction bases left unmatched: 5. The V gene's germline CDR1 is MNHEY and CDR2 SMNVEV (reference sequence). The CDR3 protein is CASSLVAGGDEQFF. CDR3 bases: TGTGCCAGCAGTTTAGTGGCAGGGGGCGATGAGCAGTTCTTC.

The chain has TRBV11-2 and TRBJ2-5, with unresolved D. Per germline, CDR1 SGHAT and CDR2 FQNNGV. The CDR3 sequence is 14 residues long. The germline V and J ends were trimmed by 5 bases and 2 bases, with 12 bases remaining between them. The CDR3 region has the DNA TGTGCCAGCAGCCCCAGTGCTAGACAAGAGACCCAGTACTTC. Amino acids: CASSPSARQETQYF.

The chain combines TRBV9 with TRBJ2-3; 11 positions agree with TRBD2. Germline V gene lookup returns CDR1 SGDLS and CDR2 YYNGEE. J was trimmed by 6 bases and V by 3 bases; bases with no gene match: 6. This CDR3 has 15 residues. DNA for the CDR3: TGTGCCAGCAGCGGGGGACTAGCGGAGGAGGATACGCAGTATTTT. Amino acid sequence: CASSGGLAEEDTQYF. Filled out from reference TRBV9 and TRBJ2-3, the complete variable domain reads DSGVTQTPKHLITATGQRVTLRCSPRSGDLSVYWYQQSLDQGLQFLIQYYNGEERAKGNILERFSAQQFPDLHSELNLSSLELGDSALYFCASSGGLAEEDTQYFGPGTRLTVL.

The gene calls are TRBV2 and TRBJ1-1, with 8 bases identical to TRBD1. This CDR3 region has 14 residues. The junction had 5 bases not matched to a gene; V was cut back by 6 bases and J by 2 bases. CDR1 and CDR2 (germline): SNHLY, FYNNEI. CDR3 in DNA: TGTGCCAGCAGACCGACAGGGGAAAACACTGAAGCTTTCTTT. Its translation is CASRPTGENTEAFF.

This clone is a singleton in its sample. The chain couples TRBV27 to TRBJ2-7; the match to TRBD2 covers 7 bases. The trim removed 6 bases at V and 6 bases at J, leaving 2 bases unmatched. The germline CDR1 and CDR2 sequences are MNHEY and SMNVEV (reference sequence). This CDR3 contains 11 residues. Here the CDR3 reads CASRRGSEQYF. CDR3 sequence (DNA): TGTGCCAGCAGGCGGGGGTCCGAGCAGTACTTC.

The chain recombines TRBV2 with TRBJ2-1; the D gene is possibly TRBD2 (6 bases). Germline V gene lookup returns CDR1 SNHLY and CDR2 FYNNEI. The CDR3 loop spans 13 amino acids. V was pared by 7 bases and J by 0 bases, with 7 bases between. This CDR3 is CASTSDSYNEQFF. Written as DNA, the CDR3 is TGTGCCAGCACTAGCGACTCCTACAATGAGCAGTTCTTC.